This T cell receptor (beta chain) appears in the sequencing data of a study of T cell responses to AZD1222 COVID-19 vaccine. V dropped 7 bases and J dropped 0 bases, with 16 bases sitting between them. This CDR3 spans 16 amino acids. Germline V gene lookup returns CDR1 LNHDA and CDR2 SQIVND (reference sequence). Notes on the study in general: Baseline antibody screening turned up just 6 or 7 seropositive AZD1222 recipients. The donor group comprised mostly white British people and more females; the analysis possibly underestimated clonal diversity. In all cases, repertoires were sampled only after the peak T cell response.

Remarks on this clone: No antigen is known for it.

Generated by immunoSEQ multiplex PCR, the TCRdb table keeps only in-frame clones and is missing some. The sample comprises tens of thousands of clones, around 91% of which are singletons, and about 36% rests with the top ten. The J gene is TRBJ1-3, the V gene TRBV19; D uncertain. The TCR comes from an adult who received the AZD1222 COVID-19 vaccine. The material was peripheral blood, obtained 28 days after the second AZD1222 dose. CDR3 nucleotides: TGTGCCAGTATTAGAGAGGGCGCCGGCTCTGGAAACACCATATATTTT. Its protein is CASIREGAGSGNTIYF.